This TCR beta chain originates from a study of T cells after yellow fever vaccination. In regard to this clonotype: Its antigen is not identified.

TCRdb redid the calling of the 5' RACE reads with MiXCR, one entry per CDR3 protein. This table has around 530,000 distinct CDR3 sequences, around 17% appearing once. J was trimmed by 3 bases and V by 5 bases; bases with no gene match: 10. The CDR3 is 15 amino acids. Germline V lookup: CDR1 SGHAT, CDR2 FQNNGV. Findings and caveats of the study: Some clonotypes, a small share, were shared between CD4 and CD8 compartments. Abundant clonotypes from the bulk population could get into FACS-sorted repertoires as contaminants. Most clones from primary vaccination were detected again post-booster (about 95% CD4, more than 85% CD8). Weaker overall, the secondary response nonetheless peaked faster (day 5 versus 15).

Sequencing used PBMCs, obtained 4 to 5 days after the first yellow fever vaccination. The V gene is TRBV11-2, the J gene TRBJ2-7; TRBD2 matches 7 bases. The TCR sequence derives from a young man who received the YFV17D yellow fever vaccine. The CDR3 DNA sequence: TGTGCCAGCAGCAACCCCGGTACTAGCGTCTACGAGCAGTACTTC. This sequence encodes CASSNPGTSVYEQYF.